The T cell receptor (beta chain) under discussion was sequenced for a study of blood T cells in healthy people across ages (dated by TCRdb to between 2014 and 2016). Study-level background: In model experiments, template switching captured roughly one uniquely barcoded TCR beta cDNA molecule for every two T cells. To avoid experimental bias, donors of different ages were distributed randomly across sequencing lanes. To track age-related changes in TCR beta repertoire diversity, the study relied on deep sequencing normalized with unique cDNA molecular identifiers. For two donors (one aged 18 to 30 and one aged 80 or older), the study analyzed two additional independent replicas of 1 million unique cDNA reads from the same blood draw. The donors were divided into four age groups: young (average around 17 years), middle-aged (about 40), aged (about 56) and long-lived (around 87). Overall study outcomes, separate from this receptor: The percentage of naive T cells measured by flow cytometry correlated strongly with observed TCR beta diversity. Bulk unsorted PBMC profiling prevented conclusive comparison of naive and antigen-experienced compartments. Because the CMV infection status of the donors was unknown, age-related changes in expanded clonotypes may potentially have been confounded. Total diversity estimates from one million sequenced T cells were considered lower bounds and underestimates. Compared with the aged group, the long-lived group had more naive CD4+ T cells, fewer expanded clones and increased TCR diversity, a pattern suggesting age selection. Observed TCR beta diversity per million T cells fell roughly linearly with age, and a significant reduction was already apparent by age roughly 40.

As concerns this clonotype: Its antigen is not yet known. Base quality data are lacking; no much larger clone is found one base away.

Donors were a few dozen systemically healthy Caucasian individuals from Russia aged roughly 6 to 90 years. Ten milliliters of peripheral blood were drawn from each donor into EDTA-treated Vacutainer tubes. Ficoll-Paque density-gradient centrifugation was used to isolate PBMCs, with at least 7 million per sample. Total RNA, at least 6 micrograms per sample, was extracted from PBMCs with Trizol reagent. For every donor, an aliquot of PBMCs went through flow cytometry to measure the percentages of naive CD45RAhigh/CD27high T cells. The germline V gene gives CDR1 as MDHEN and CDR2 as SYDVKM. V loses 7 bases of germline sequence and J loses 10 bases, and the interval between the two ends is 16 bases. Taken from cysteine to phenylalanine, the CDR3 has 12 residues. The kept DNA is CDR3 alone, 36 bases in frame from the first base. Library preparation was by 5' RACE. Data came from an Illumina HiSeq 2500. A second PCR of 7 to 11 cycles was performed with a sample-barcoded 5' primer and a J-beta primer mix. A template-switch 5' adaptor carrying 12 random nucleotides introduced a unique molecular identifier onto each TCR beta cDNA molecule. Each sample yielded at least 2.5 million CDR3-containing paired-end reads. First-strand cDNA was synthesized from all RNA with the Mint cDNA synthesis kit, primed by a TRBC-specific oligonucleotide. Following uracil-DNA glycosylase treatment, all cDNA underwent a first 18-cycle PCR with the universal primers M1SS and BC2_uni_R. As for the authors' bioinformatics: Normalization of each sample was performed by random selection of 1 million high-quality reads, each carrying a distinct molecular identifier. Reads sharing molecular identifiers were discarded rather than binned into consensus sequences. MiTCR, with a Q25 quality threshold and the strictest error-elimination algorithm, was used for CDR3 identification, clonotype clustering and error correction. Lower-bound total TCR beta diversity was estimated with a nonparametric unseen species model using Euler transformation. TCRdb ran its own pipeline on the public reads, namely fastp trimming at Q25 and MiXCR clone calling, and kept in-frame beta chains. Each CDR3 protein gets just one entry, which takes the most common genes and DNA from the rows behind it. TCRdb's processing, not the authors', yielded these V and J calls. In all, the sample holds 1.5 million to 2 million distinct CDR3 sequences, and around half of those were seen once. The leading ten clones occupy less than 2.5% of the sample.

Source material: blood. Recombination joined TRBV28 with TRBJ1-2, with no confidently assigned D gene. The TCR comes from a woman aged 40 to 50 in good health. The nucleotide sequence reads TGTGCCAGCACCAAGCAGGCCAGGCTCTACACCTTC. This encodes CASTKQARLYTF.